The 9 T cell receptor beta chains given below trace back to one sample, sequenced in a study of control samples from healthy donors and cancer patients. Generated by immunoSEQ multiplex PCR, the TCRdb table keeps only in-frame clones and is missing some. The repertoire includes about 120,000 clones, around 87% of them detected once, and about 12% sits in the top ten. The sample was blood. These receptors came from a young man in good health.

The sample holds one count of this clone. The chain has TRBV30 and TRBJ1-2; D remains unclear. Germline assignment: CDR1 GTSNPN and CDR2 SVGIG (reference sequence). The V end lost 2 bases, the J end lost 3 bases, and 7 bases lay between the germline ends. CDR3 length: 12 amino acids. The CDR3: CAWSLGYYGYTF. The CDR3 bases are TGTGCCTGGAGTCTAGGCTACTATGGCTACACCTTC.

The rearrangement joins TRBV20-1 to TRBJ1-1, with D uncertain. V dropped 4 bases and J dropped 8 bases, with 8 bases sitting between them. Germline loops: CDR1 DFQATT, CDR2 SNEGSKA (reference sequence). The CDR3 runs 10 residues. The CDR3 coding sequence is TGCAGTGCTAAGTCAGACGAAGCTTTCTTT. Its protein is CSAKSDEAFF.

The genes are TRBV19 and TRBJ1-2, with TRBD1 as a possible D gene (6 bases). From germline, CDR1 is LNHDA and CDR2 SQIVND (reference sequence). This CDR3 comprises 14 residues. Trimming removed 5 bases at V and 8 bases at J, with 18 bases between. The chain's CDR3 is CASSPQLGGSGYTF. The CDR3 DNA reads as TGTGCCAGTAGTCCCCAATTAGGGGGGTCAGGCTACACCTTC.

The rearrangement joins TRBV10-3 to TRBJ1-1; perhaps TRBD1 as D (5 bases). In germline, CDR1 is ENHRY, CDR2 SYGVKD. The CDR3 is made up of 16 amino acids. Trimming removed 7 bases at V and 4 bases at J, with 22 bases between. The CDR3 reads CAINLGGPDSGTEAFF. The CDR3, as DNA: TGTGCCATCAACCTGGGGGGACCGGACTCGGGCACTGAAGCTTTCTTT.

The chain links TRBV2 to TRBJ2-5, with D maybe TRBD2 (6 bases). Germline V gene data show CDR1 as SNHLY and CDR2 as FYNNEI. V was clipped by 8 bases and J by 5 bases, with 12 bases between them. This CDR3 spans 12 amino acids. The CDR3 nucleotides are TGTGCCAGCTTAAGGCTAGCGGAGACCCAGTACTTC. This sequence encodes CASLRLAETQYF.

V is TRBV7-9 and J is TRBJ1-2; 7 bases match TRBD1. Germline V gene data show CDR1 as SEHNR and CDR2 as FQNEAQ (reference sequence). The CDR3 has 15 amino acids. The V segment lost 8 bases and the J segment 2 bases; nucleotides outside the gene matches: 11. The DNA of the CDR3 is TGTGCCAGCTCCTCGTCCGGGACAGAGAACTATGGCTACACCTTC. Translating gives CASSSSGTENYGYTF.

The rearrangement joins TRBV7-3 to TRBJ1-1; D uncertain. The CDR3 runs 13 residues. Per germline, CDR1 SGHTA and CDR2 FQGTGA. The ends were cut back, 1 base at V and 4 bases at J, with 7 bases in the middle. This CDR3 reads CASSLKRSTEAFF. In DNA form, the CDR3 reads TGTGCCAGCAGCTTAAAGAGATCCACTGAAGCTTTCTTT.

The J gene is TRBJ1-2, the V gene TRBV24-1; 10 bases line up with TRBD1. J gave up 4 bases and V 2 bases, and 6 bases lay outside the gene matches. The CDR3 extends over 16 amino acids. Looked up from germline, CDR1 is KGHDR and CDR2 is SFDVKD. The CDR3 DNA sequence: TGTGCCACCAGTGATTCCGGGACAGGGGCCTTCTATGGCTACACCTTC. Its translation is CATSDSGTGAFYGYTF.

This clone has just one count. The J gene is TRBJ2-1, the V gene TRBV18; D is unresolved. Germline assignment: CDR1 KGHSH and CDR2 LQKENI. V was trimmed by 3 bases and J by 8 bases, leaving 11 bases between them. This CDR3 spans 13 amino acids. DNA of the CDR3: TGTGCCAGCTCACCGTCTAGATGGGATGAGCAGTTCTTC. Its protein product is CASSPSRWDEQFF.